The 14 T cell receptor beta chains listed next were all sequenced from one sample in a study of T cell responses to AZD1222 COVID-19 vaccine. The repertoire was sequenced with immunoSEQ multiplex PCR; TCRdb's copy has only in-frame clones and lacks some. This table holds around 120,000 clones, roughly 84% found once. The material was peripheral blood, obtained 28 days after the second AZD1222 dose. These receptors came from an adult who received the AZD1222 COVID-19 vaccine.

The chain uses TRBV5-1 and TRBJ2-6; D is unresolved. This CDR3 has 13 residues. V lost 4 bases and J 2 bases, leaving 4 bases between the germline ends. Per germline, CDR1 SGHRS and CDR2 YFSETQ. CDR3 amino acids: CASSLAGANVLTF. CDR3 DNA sequence: TGCGCCAGCAGCCTGGCTGGGGCCAACGTCCTGACTTTC. Variable domain in full (rest from reference TRBV5-1 and TRBJ2-6): KAGVTQTPRYLIKTRGQQVTLSCSPISGHRSVSWYQQTPGQGLQFLFEYFSETQRNKGNFPGRFSGRQFSNSRSEMNVSTLELGDSALYLCASSLAGANVLTFGAGSRLTVL.

This sequence joins TRBV12-3 or TRBV12-4 and TRBJ2-1, with 10 positions matching TRBD1. Losses at the gene ends were 3 bases for V and 13 bases for J; bases not matched to a gene: 6. CDR3 size: 13 residues. The CDR3, as DNA: TGTGCCAGCAGTTTTCACGACAGGGGGCTTCAGTTCTTC. Amino acids: CASSFHDRGLQFF.

The chain recombines TRBV15 with TRBJ1-4; D is uncertain. Germline CDR1 LNHNV, CDR2 YYDKDF (reference sequence). The CDR3 contains 14 residues. Trimming took 0 bases from V and 5 from J, leaving 7 bases between them. CDR3 DNA: TGTGCCACCAGCAGAGACCTGGGCAATGAAAAACTGTTTTTT. Its protein product is CATSRDLGNEKLFF.

The CDR3 loop reads CASRSTGITEAFF. The CDR3 DNA sequence: TGTGCCAGTAGATCGACAGGGATCACTGAAGCTTTCTTT. This chain links TRBV19 with TRBJ1-1; TRBD1 aligns across 7 bases. CDR1 is LNHDA, CDR2 SQIVND, per germline (reference sequence). The CDR3 totals 13 residues. The junction had 5 bases not matched to a gene; V was cut back by 6 bases and J by 4 bases.

The J gene is TRBJ1-1, the V gene TRBV5-1, with TRBD1 identical over 11 bases. The CDR3 extends over 16 amino acids. Per germline, CDR1 SGHRS and CDR2 YFSETQ. V lost 3 bases, J lost 4 bases, and 8 bases stayed unmatched. The CDR3 DNA sequence: TGCGCCAGCAGCTCGACGGACAGGGGGCGAAGCACTGAAGCTTTCTTT. Its protein is CASSSTDRGRSTEAFF. Full variable domain (outside the CDR3, taken from reference TRBV5-1 and TRBJ1-1): KAGVTQTPRYLIKTRGQQVTLSCSPISGHRSVSWYQQTPGQGLQFLFEYFSETQRNKGNFPGRFSGRQFSNSRSEMNVSTLELGDSALYLCASSSTDRGRSTEAFFGQGTRLTVV.

The chain is built from TRBV4-3 and TRBJ1-1; D gene unclear. The CDR3 extends over 14 amino acids. Looked up from germline, CDR1 is LGHNA and CDR2 is YSLEER. V lost 1 base to trimming and J lost 4 bases, with 10 bases between them. Here the CDR3 reads CASSQVGGSTEAFF. DNA for the CDR3: TGCGCCAGCAGCCAAGTCGGCGGGAGCACTGAAGCTTTCTTT.

This sequence joins TRBV5-4 and TRBJ2-7; maybe TRBD2 (7 bases). V lost 4 bases and J 3 bases, leaving 17 bases between the germline ends. Germline assignment: CDR1 SGHNT and CDR2 YYREEE (reference sequence). The CDR3 extends over 15 amino acids. CDR3 in DNA: TGTGCCAGCAGCCCAGGACAGCGGGAAGGCTACGAGCAGTACTTC. Translating gives CASSPGQREGYEQYF.

This clone was observed once. The J gene is TRBJ1-2, the V gene TRBV6-5; no clear D gene. CDR3 length: 13 amino acids. V shed 2 bases and J shed 1 base, with 5 bases lying between them. Per the germline V gene, CDR1 is MNHEY and CDR2 is SVGAGI. This CDR3 reads CASSYDLNYGYTF. Here the CDR3 DNA reads TGTGCCAGCAGTTACGACCTTAACTATGGCTACACCTTC.

V is TRBV11-3 and J is TRBJ2-5; the D is unclear. The CDR3 extends over 15 amino acids. With 1 base removed from V and 2 bases from J, the gap between germline ends came to 11 bases. In germline, CDR1 is SGHNT, CDR2 YENEEA. The CDR3 region is CASSLGVTPQETQYF. The CDR3 bases are TGTGCCAGCAGCTTAGGGGTTACACCTCAAGAGACCCAGTACTTC.

This clone was counted once. This sequence may be a read error, since a much larger clone differs from it by one base. The V and J genes are TRBV28 and TRBJ1-1; perhaps TRBD1 as D (6 bases). Germline loops: CDR1 MDHEN, CDR2 SYDVKM. This CDR3 contains 13 residues. In DNA form, the CDR3 reads TGTGCCGGCAGTCCGCAGGGGAATACTGAAGCTTTCTTT. Its translation is CAGSPQGNTEAFF.

V gene TRBV29-1 combines with J gene TRBJ2-3, with 7 nucleotides matching TRBD1. Germline loops: CDR1 SQVTM, CDR2 ANQGSEA. This CDR3 is built from 11 residues. J gave up 6 bases and V 5 bases, and 2 bases lay outside the gene matches. This CDR3 reads CSVTDRDTQYF. The CDR3 DNA reads as TGCAGCGTTACGGACAGGGATACGCAGTATTTT.

This sequence joins TRBV28 and TRBJ2-1, with D perhaps TRBD1 (5 bases). V gave up 3 bases and J gave up 3 bases, with 9 bases separating them. The CDR3 loop spans 14 amino acids. Germline values: CDR1 MDHEN, CDR2 SYDVKM. The chain's CDR3 is CASSLQGGYNEQFF. For the CDR3, the DNA is TGTGCCAGCAGTTTGCAGGGTGGCTACAATGAGCAGTTCTTC.

This chain joins TRBV7-3 and TRBJ1-2; 8 bases align to TRBD1. J gave up 6 bases and V 5 bases, and 8 bases lay outside the gene matches. The CDR3 covers 14 residues. Germline CDR1 is SGHTA and CDR2 is FQGTGA. CDR3 sequence (DNA): TGTGCCAGCAGCGCCGACAGGGGTCACCATGGCTACACCTTC. Translated: CASSADRGHHGYTF. Drawing the rest from reference TRBV7-3 and TRBJ1-2, the complete variable domain is GAGVSQTPSNKVTEKGKYVELRCDPISGHTALYWYRQSLGQGPEFLIYFQGTGAADDSGLPNDRFFAVRPEGSVSTLKIQRTERGDSAVYLCASSADRGHHGYTFGSGTRLTVV.

V gene TRBV5-8 combines with J gene TRBJ1-5, with 8 bases lining up with TRBD1. Germline CDR1 and CDR2: SGHTS and YDEGEE. The CDR3 is made up of 16 amino acids. J was trimmed by 9 bases and V by 3 bases; bases with no gene match: 14. CDR3 nucleotides: TGTGCCAGCAGCTCGCGTCGGACAGGGCCCTCGAGGCCCCAGCATTTT. Translated: CASSSRRTGPSRPQHF.